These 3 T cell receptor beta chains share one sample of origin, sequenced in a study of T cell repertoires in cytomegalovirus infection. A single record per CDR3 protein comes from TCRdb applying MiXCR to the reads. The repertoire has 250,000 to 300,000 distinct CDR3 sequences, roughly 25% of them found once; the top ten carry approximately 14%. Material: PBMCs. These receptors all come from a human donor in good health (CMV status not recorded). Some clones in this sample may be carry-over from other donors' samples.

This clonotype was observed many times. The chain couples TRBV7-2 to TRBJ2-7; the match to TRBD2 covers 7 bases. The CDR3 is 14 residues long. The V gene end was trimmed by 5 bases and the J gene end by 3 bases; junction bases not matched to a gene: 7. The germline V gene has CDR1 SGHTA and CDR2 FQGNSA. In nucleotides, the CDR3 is TGTGCCAGCAGCCCAAGGAGCGGGATCTACGAGCAGTACTTC. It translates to CASSPRSGIYEQYF.

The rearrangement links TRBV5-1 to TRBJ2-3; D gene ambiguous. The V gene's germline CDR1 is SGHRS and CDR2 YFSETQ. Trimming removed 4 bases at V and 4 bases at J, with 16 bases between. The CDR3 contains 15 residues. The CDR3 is CASSPEGLQSDTQYF. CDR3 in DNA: TGCGCCAGCAGCCCGGAAGGGCTACAATCAGATACGCAGTATTTT.

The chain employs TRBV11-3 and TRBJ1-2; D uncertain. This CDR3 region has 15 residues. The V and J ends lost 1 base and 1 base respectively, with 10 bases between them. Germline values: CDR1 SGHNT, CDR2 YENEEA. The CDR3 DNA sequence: TGTGCCAGCAGCTTAGTCTGGAGCCTTAACTATGGCTACACCTTC. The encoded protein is CASSLVWSLNYGYTF.